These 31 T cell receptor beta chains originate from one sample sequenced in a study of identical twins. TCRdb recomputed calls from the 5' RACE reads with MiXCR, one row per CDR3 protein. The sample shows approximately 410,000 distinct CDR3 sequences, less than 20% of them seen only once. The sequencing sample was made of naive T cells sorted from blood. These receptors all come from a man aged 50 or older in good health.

In DNA, the CDR3 is TGTGCCAGCGGTACAGGGGGCCCCTACAATGAGCAGTTCTTC. Amino acid sequence: CASGTGGPYNEQFF. The J gene is TRBJ2-1, the V gene TRBV19; TRBD1 aligns across 9 bases. The CDR3 is 14 residues long. The germline V gene encodes CDR1 LNHDA and CDR2 SQIVND (reference sequence). V shed 9 bases, J shed 2 bases, and the junction held 5 bases outside the gene matches.

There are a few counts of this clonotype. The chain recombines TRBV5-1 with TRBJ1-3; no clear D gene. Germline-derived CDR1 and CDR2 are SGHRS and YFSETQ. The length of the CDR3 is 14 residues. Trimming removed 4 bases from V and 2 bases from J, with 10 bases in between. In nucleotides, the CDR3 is TGCGCCAGCAGCGAGAGAAGCCCTGGAAACACCATATATTTT. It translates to CASSERSPGNTIYF.

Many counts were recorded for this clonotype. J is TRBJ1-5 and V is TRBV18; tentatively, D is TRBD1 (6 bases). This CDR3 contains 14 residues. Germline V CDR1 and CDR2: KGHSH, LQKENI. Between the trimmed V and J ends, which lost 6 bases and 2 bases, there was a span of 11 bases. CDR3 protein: CASSAGARNQPQHF. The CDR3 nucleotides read TGTGCCAGCTCGGCGGGGGCCCGCAATCAGCCCCAGCATTTT.

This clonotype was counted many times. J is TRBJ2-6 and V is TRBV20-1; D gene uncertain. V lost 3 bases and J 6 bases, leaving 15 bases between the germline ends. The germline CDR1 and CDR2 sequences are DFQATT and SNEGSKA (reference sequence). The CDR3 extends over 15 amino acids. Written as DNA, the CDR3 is TGCAGTGCTAGGGACGGTGGAGTGGCGGCCAACGTCCTGACTTTC. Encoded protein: CSARDGGVAANVLTF.

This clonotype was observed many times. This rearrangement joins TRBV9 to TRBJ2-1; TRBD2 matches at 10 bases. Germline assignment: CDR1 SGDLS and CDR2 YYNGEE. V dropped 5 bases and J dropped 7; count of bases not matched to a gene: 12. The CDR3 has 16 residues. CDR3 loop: CASSRGSGRAGNEQFF. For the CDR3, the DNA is TGTGCCAGCAGTCGGGGGAGCGGGAGGGCGGGGAATGAGCAGTTCTTC. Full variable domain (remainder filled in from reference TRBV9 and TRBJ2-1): DSGVTQTPKHLITATGQRVTLRCSPRSGDLSVYWYQQSLDQGLQFLIQYYNGEERAKGNILERFSAQQFPDLHSELNLSSLELGDSALYFCASSRGSGRAGNEQFFGPGTRLTVL.

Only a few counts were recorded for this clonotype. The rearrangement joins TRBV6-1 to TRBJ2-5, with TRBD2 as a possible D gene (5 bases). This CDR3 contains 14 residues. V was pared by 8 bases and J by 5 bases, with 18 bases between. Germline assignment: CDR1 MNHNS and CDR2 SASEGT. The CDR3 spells CASVTYGRGETQYF. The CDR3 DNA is TGTGCCAGCGTAACGTACGGGCGCGGGGAGACCCAGTACTTC.

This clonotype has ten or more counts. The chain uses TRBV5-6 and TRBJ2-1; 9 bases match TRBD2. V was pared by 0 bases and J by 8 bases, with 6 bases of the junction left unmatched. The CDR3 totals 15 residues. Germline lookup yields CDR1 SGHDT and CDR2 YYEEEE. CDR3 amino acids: CASSLGRLAGDEQFF. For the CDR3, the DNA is TGTGCCAGCAGCTTGGGAAGGTTAGCGGGAGATGAGCAGTTCTTC.

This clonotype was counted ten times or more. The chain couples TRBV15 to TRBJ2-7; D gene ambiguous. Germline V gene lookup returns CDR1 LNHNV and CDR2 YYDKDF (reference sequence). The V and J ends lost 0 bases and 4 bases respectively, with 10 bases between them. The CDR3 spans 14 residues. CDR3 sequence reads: CATSRDRTSYEQYF. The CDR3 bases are TGTGCCACCAGCAGAGATCGAACGAGTTACGAGCAGTACTTC. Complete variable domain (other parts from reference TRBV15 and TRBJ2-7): DAMVIQNPRYQVTQFGKPVTLSCSQTLNHNVMYWYQQKSSQAPKLLFHYYDKDFNNEADTPDNFQSRRPNTSFCFLDIRSPGLGDTAMYLCATSRDRTSYEQYFGPGTRLTVT.

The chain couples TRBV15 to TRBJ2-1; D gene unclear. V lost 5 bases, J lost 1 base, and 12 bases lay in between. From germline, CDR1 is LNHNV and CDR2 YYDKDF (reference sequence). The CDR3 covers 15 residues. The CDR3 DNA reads TGTGCCACCAGCCCCGCGATGCAATCCTACAATGAGCAGTTCTTC. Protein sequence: CATSPAMQSYNEQFF. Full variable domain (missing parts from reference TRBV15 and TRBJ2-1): DAMVIQNPRYQVTQFGKPVTLSCSQTLNHNVMYWYQQKSSQAPKLLFHYYDKDFNNEADTPDNFQSRRPNTSFCFLDIRSPGLGDTAMYLCATSPAMQSYNEQFFGPGTRLTVL.

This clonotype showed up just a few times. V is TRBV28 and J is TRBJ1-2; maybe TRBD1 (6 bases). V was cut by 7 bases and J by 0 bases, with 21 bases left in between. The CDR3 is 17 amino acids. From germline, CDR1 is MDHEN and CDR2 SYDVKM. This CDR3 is CASKRGEVGAANYGYTF. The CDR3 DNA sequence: TGTGCCAGCAAAAGGGGGGAAGTTGGGGCAGCTAACTATGGCTACACCTTC.

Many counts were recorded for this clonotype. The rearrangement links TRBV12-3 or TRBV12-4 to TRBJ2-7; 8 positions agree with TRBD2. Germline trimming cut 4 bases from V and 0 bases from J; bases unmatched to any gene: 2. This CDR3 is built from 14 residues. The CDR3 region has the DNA TGTGCCAGCAGTTATAGCGGGGTCTCCTACGAGCAGTACTTC. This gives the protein CASSYSGVSYEQYF.

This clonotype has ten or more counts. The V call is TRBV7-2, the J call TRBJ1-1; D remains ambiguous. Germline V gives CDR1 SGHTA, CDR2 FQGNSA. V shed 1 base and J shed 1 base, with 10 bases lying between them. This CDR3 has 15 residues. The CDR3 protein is CASSLVYRGNTEAFF. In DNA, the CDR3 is TGTGCCAGCAGCTTAGTTTACCGAGGGAACACTGAAGCTTTCTTT.

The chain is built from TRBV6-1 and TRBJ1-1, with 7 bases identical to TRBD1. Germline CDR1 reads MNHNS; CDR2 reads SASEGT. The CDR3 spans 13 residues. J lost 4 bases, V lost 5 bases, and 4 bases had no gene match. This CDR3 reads CASSPDRPTEAFF. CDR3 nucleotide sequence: TGTGCCAGCAGTCCGGACAGGCCCACTGAAGCTTTCTTT.

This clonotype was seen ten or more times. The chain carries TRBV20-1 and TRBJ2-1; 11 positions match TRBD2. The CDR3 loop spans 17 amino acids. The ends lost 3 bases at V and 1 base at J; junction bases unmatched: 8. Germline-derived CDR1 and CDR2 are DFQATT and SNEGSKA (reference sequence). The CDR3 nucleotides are TGCAGTGCTAGCACTAGCGGGAGCTTTACTTCCTACAATGAGCAGTTCTTC. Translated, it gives CSASTSGSFTSYNEQFF.

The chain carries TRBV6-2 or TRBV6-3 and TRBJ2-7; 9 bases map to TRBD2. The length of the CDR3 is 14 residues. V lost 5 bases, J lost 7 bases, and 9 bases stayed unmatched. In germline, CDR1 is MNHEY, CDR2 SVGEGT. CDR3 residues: CASSEGLAAREQYF. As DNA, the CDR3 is TGTGCCAGCAGTGAGGGACTAGCCGCTCGGGAGCAGTACTTC.

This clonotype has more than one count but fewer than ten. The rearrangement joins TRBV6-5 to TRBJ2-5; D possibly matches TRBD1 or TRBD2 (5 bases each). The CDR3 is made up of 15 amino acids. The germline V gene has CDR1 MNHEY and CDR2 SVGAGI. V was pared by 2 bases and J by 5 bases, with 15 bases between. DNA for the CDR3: TGTGCCAGCAGTTACGTGGGACGGTCAGCGGAGACCCAGTACTTC. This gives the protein CASSYVGRSAETQYF.

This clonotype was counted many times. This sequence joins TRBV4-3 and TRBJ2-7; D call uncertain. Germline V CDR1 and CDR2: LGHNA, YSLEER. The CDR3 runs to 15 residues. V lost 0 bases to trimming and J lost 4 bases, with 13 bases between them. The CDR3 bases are TGCGCCAGCAGCCAAGATCTCGGTGGTGGGTACGAGCAGTACTTC. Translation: CASSQDLGGGYEQYF.

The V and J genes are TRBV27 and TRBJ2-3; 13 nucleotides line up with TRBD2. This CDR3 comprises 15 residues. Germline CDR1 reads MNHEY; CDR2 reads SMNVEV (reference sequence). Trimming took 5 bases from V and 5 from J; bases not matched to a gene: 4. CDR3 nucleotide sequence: TGTGCCAGCAGTCCACTAGCGGGAGGGAAAGATACGCAGTATTTT. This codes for CASSPLAGGKDTQYF.

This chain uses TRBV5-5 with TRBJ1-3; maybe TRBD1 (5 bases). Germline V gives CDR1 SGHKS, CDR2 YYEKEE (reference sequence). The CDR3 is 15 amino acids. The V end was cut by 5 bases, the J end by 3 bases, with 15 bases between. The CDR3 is CASSSGTVYGNTIYF. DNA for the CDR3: TGTGCCAGCAGTTCCGGGACGGTTTATGGAAACACCATATATTTT.

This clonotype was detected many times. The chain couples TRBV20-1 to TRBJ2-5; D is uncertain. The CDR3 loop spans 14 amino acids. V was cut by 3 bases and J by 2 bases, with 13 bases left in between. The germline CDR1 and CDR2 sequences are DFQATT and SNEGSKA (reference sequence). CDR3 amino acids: CSASQPPAQETQYF. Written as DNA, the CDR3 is TGCAGTGCTAGTCAACCACCAGCACAAGAGACCCAGTACTTC.

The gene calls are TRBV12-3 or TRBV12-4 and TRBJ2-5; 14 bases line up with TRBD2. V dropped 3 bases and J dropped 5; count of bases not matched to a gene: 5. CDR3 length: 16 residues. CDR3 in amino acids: CASSFGTSGSRETQYF. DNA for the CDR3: TGTGCCAGCAGTTTTGGGACTAGCGGGAGTCGGGAGACCCAGTACTTC.

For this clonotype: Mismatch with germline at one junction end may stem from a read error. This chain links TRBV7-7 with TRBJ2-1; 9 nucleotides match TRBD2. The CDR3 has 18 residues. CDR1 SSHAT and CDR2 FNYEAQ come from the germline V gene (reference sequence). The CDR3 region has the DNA TGTGCTAGCAGCTTACGACCGGCTAGCGGGGTCTCCTACAATGAGCAGTTCTTC. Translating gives CASSLRPASGVSYNEQFF.

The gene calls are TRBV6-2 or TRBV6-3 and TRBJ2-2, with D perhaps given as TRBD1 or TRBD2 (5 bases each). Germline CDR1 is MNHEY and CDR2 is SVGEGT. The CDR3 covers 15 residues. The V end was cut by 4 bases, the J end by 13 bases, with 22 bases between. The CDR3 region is CASSSTGRKVRGLFF. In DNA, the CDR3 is TGTGCCAGCAGTTCAACGGGACGAAAGGTCCGCGGGCTGTTTTTT.

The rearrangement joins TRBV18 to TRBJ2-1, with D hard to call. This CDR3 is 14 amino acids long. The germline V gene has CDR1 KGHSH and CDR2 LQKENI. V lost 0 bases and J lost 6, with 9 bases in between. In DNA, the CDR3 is TGTGCCAGCTCACCACCGGGCTTGCCCAATGAGCAGTTCTTC. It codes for CASSPPGLPNEQFF.

CDR3 sequence (DNA): TGTGCCAGTCGTTCGCGGGGAGCCTACCAAGAGACCCAGTACTTC. It translates to CASRSRGAYQETQYF. The genes are TRBV28 and TRBJ2-5, with TRBD2 as a possible D gene (6 bases). With 9 bases removed from V and 0 bases from J, the gap between germline ends came to 17 bases. Per the germline V gene, CDR1 is MDHEN and CDR2 is SYDVKM. The CDR3 spans 15 residues.

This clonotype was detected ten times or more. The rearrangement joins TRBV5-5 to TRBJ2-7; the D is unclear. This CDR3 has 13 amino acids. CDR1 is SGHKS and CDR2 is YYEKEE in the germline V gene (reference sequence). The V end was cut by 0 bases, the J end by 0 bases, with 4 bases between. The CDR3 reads CASSLESSYEQYF. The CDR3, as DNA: TGTGCCAGCAGCTTGGAGAGCTCCTACGAGCAGTACTTC.

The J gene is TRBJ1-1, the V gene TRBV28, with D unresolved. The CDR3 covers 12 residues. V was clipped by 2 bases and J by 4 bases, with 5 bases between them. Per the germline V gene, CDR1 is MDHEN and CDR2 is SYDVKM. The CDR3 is CASSLKLTEAFF. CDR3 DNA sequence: TGTGCCAGCAGTTTAAAACTCACTGAAGCTTTCTTT.

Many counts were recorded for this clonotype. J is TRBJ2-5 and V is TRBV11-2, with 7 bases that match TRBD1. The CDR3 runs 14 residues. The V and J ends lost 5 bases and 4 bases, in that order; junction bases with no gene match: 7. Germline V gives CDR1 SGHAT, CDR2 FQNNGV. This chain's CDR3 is CASSNRDSRETQYF. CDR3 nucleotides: TGTGCCAGCAGCAACCGGGACAGCCGAGAGACCCAGTACTTC.

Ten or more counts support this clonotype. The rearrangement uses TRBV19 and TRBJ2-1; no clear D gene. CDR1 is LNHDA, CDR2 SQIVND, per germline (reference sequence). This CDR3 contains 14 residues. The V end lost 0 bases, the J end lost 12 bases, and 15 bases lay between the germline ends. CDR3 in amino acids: CASSIDVSTKGQFF. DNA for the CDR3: TGTGCCAGTAGTATAGATGTTAGCACCAAGGGGCAGTTCTTC.

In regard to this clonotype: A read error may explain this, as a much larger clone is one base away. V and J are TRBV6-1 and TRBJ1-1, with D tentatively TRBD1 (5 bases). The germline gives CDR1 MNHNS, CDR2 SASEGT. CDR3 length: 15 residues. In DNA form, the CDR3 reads TGTGCCAGCAGGACCGGGACGTCTATGAACCCTGAAGCTTTCTTT. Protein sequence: CASRTGTSMNPEAFF.

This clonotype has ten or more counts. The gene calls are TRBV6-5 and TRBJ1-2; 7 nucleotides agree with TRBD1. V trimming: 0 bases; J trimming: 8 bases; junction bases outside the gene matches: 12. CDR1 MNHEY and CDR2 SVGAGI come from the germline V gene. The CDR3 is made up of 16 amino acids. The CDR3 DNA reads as TGTGCCAGCAGTTACTCCGGGGGGACAGACGATATAGGCTACACCTTC. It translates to CASSYSGGTDDIGYTF.